The rows below give T cell receptor beta chains drawn from one sample of a study of OX40 agonist ivuxolimab in advanced cancers. Repertoires were generated with immunoSEQ multiplex PCR, while TCRdb's copy carries only in-frame clones and drops some. This table holds 45,000 to 55,000 clones, less than 85% found once. Sequenced here: CD4+ or CD8+ T cells sorted from blood, sampled in a trial of the OX40 agonist ivuxolimab. The receptors were gathered from an adult with an advanced solid tumor such as melanoma, head and neck, liver or kidney cancer. Both conserved end residues are part of each CDR3. The D gene is left open where the match is weak. Where a row states a size, it is once, few, many or the class of an expanded clone; other rows omit it.

cdr3_length | d_call | clone_size | j_call | v_call | cdr3_nt | cdr3_aa
14 | NA | NA | TRBJ2-7 | TRBV6-1 | TGTGCCAGCACCCTGGTGGACGCCTCGTACGAGCAGTACTTC | CASTLVDASYEQYF
18 | TRBD1 | NA | TRBJ1-5 | TRBV27 | TGTGCCAGCAGTCCCCTTCGGGACAGGGGGAGAGGCAATCAGCCCCAGCATTTT | CASSPLRDRGRGNQPQHF
19 | TRBD2 | NA | TRBJ2-3 | TRBV5-4 | TGTGCCAGCAGCTCTCCGGGACTAGGAGCCAGTTTTTTTCGAGATACGCAGTATTTT | CASSSPGLGASFFRDTQYF
14 | NA | NA | TRBJ2-2 | TRBV10-3 | TGTGCCATCAGTGAGGGGGACAACACCGGGGAGCTGTTTTTT | CAISEGDNTGELFF
15 | TRBD2 | NA | TRBJ2-7 | TRBV9 | TGTGCCAGCAGCGTAGAGGAAGCGGGAGAAAACGAGCAGTACTTC | CASSVEEAGENEQYF
16 | TRBD2 | NA | TRBJ2-5 | TRBV11-2 | TGTGCCAGCAGCTTTGGGACTAGCGAGTACCAAGAGACCCAGTACTTC | CASSFGTSEYQETQYF
12 | NA | NA | TRBJ2-1 | TRBV14 | TGTGCCAGCAGCCAACCGGGACCCGGACTCTTCTTC | CASSQPGPGLFF
12 | TRBD1 | once | TRBJ2-5 | TRBV29-1 | TGCAGCGTTGAAGGACAGGGAGAGACCCAGTACTTC | CSVEGQGETQYF
17 | NA | NA | TRBJ2-3 | TRBV7-3 | TGTGCCAGCAGCCCAGATACGGGGGTAATTCCCACAGATACGCAGTATTTT | CASSPDTGVIPTDTQYF
15 | TRBD1 | NA | TRBJ2-7 | TRBV6-6 | TGTGCCAGCAGTTACCGGGACAGGGCTAACTACGAGCAGTACTTC | CASSYRDRANYEQYF
13 | NA | NA | TRBJ2-4 | TRBV18 | TGTGCCAGCTCACCACCGACTAGTAACATTCAGTACTTC | CASSPPTSNIQYF
15 | TRBD2 | NA | TRBJ2-5 | TRBV6-1 | TGTGCCAGCAGTGCACGCCGGACTAGCCAAGAGACCCAGTACTTC | CASSARRTSQETQYF
15 | NA | NA | TRBJ2-7 | TRBV5-8 | TGTGCCAGCAGCCCTCGGTCCGGAGGGGCCTACGAGCAGTACTTC | CASSPRSGGAYEQYF
14 | TRBD2 | NA | TRBJ2-1 | TRBV18 | TGTGCCAGCTCACGGGACTACCTGGGCAATGAGCAGTTCTTC | CASSRDYLGNEQFF
16 | NA | once | TRBJ2-5 | TRBV7-2 | TGTGCCAGCAGCACCGGGGTAGAGGGGGGGCCGGAGACCCAGTACTTC | CASSTGVEGGPETQYF
16 | NA | NA | TRBJ2-3 | TRBV7-2 | TGTGCCAGCAGAGCACAGGGGGGGCCCCTCACAGATACGCAGTATTTT | CASRAQGGPLTDTQYF
16 | TRBD1 | NA | TRBJ2-2 | TRBV5-4 | TGTGCCAGCAGCCGCGACAGGGGGTCTAGATCGGGGGAGCTGTTTTTT | CASSRDRGSRSGELFF
14 | TRBD1 | once | TRBJ2-5 | TRBV6-6 | TGTGCCAGCAGGAAAGGACAGGGGGTAGGGACCCAGTACTTC | CASRKGQGVGTQYF
17 | TRBD1 | NA | TRBJ1-5 | TRBV6-1 | TGTGCCAGCAGTCAAGAACGAGGGGGCTTAAGCAATCAGCCCCAGCATTTT | CASSQERGGLSNQPQHF
16 | TRBD2 | NA | TRBJ2-5 | TRBV7-2 | TGTGCCAGCAGTCCGAGGATTGGCGGGAGGGCCCCTGAGCAGTACTTC | CASSPRIGGRAPEQYF
16 | TRBD2 | NA | TRBJ2-1 | TRBV7-2 | TGTGCCAGCAGCTTATATGGGACTAGCTCCTACAATGAGCAGTTCTTC | CASSLYGTSSYNEQFF
14 | NA | NA | TRBJ2-7 | TRBV5-8 | TGTGCCAGCAGCTTGGAACAGGGAGGCTACGAGCAGTACTTC | CASSLEQGGYEQYF
14 | NA | NA | TRBJ2-3 | TRBV6-4 | TGTGCCAGCAGTGAGTCCTCCGACGCAGATACGCAGTATTTT | CASSESSDADTQYF
13 | NA | NA | TRBJ2-7 | TRBV19 | TGTGCCAGTAGGTCTAGCCTTTCCTACGAGCAGTACTTC | CASRSSLSYEQYF
16 | NA | NA | TRBJ1-3 | TRBV5-5 | TGTGCCAGCAGCTTGGCAAATGTGGACTCTGGAAACACCATATATTTT | CASSLANVDSGNTIYF
12 | NA | NA | TRBJ2-5 | TRBV5-1 | TGCGCCAGCAGGAGGGGACAAGAGACCCAGTACTTC | CASRRGQETQYF
16 | TRBD2 | NA | TRBJ2-3 | TRBV6-5 | TGTGCCAGCAGTTACCCTAGCGGGAGAGGAGCAGATACGCAGTATTTT | CASSYPSGRGADTQYF
15 | TRBD1 | NA | TRBJ1-5 | TRBV19 | TGTGCCAGTATAGTGGGACAGGGAAGTAATCAGCCCCAGCATTTT | CASIVGQGSNQPQHF
14 | TRBD2 | once | TRBJ2-1 | TRBV19 | TGTGCCAGTAGTATTCTGGGCGGGCTAGCGGGGATGGTCTTC | CASSILGGLAGMVF
14 | NA | NA | TRBJ2-7 | TRBV27 | TGTGCCAGCAGTTTTAAGGGCGCGAACTACGAGCAGTACTTC | CASSFKGANYEQYF
12 | NA | NA | TRBJ2-5 | TRBV5-6 | TGTGCCAGCGATCAACAGGGAGAGACCCAGTACTTC | CASDQQGETQYF
14 | TRBD1 | NA | TRBJ1-1 | TRBV30 | TGTGCCTGGATGCAGGGGGTCGTAGACACTGAAGCTTTCTTT | CAWMQGVVDTEAFF
11 | NA | NA | TRBJ2-7 | TRBV10-1 | TGCGCCAGCAGTGTACGGGGGGAGCAGTACTTC | CASSVRGEQYF
11 | NA | once | TRBJ2-5 | TRBV29-1 | TGCAGTGTAGGGGAGGTAGAGACCCAGTACTTC | CSVGEVETQYF
14 | NA | NA | TRBJ2-4 | TRBV9 | TGTGCCAGCAGCAAAGGAACGGGGCCAAACATTCAGTACTTC | CASSKGTGPNIQYF
15 | TRBD1 | NA | TRBJ2-1 | TRBV6-1 | TGTGCCAGCAGTGTGGACAGGGGATCGTGGGGTGGGCAGTTCTTC | CASSVDRGSWGGQFF
15 | TRBD1 | NA | TRBJ1-2 | TRBV19 | TGTGCCAGTACCAAAGGACAGGGGGCCGGCTATGGCTACACCTTC | CASTKGQGAGYGYTF
17 | TRBD1 | NA | TRBJ2-2 | TRBV7-2 | TGTGCCAGCAGCTTTCTTCCCGGGACAGGGGGTAACGGGGAGCTGTTTTTT | CASSFLPGTGGNGELFF
15 | NA | NA | TRBJ2-1 | TRBV18 | TGTGCCAGCTCGTCCGGAGGGGTGGCGAACAATGAGCAGTTCTTC | CASSSGGVANNEQFF
10 | NA | NA | TRBJ1-1 | TRBV29-1 | TGCAGCGTTGGAACGCGGCAAATTTTCTTT | CSVGTRQIFF